A selection of T cell receptor beta chains follows, all from one sample in a study of cytomegalovirus exposure and HLA in healthy donors. Some clones are missing from TCRdb's copy, which holds only in-frame ones; the method was immunoSEQ multiplex PCR. The sample has around 190,000 clones, 86% seen once; the top ten hold about 7.7%. The specimen was PBMCs. The receptors were sampled from a man aged 25 to 40 in good health and CMV-seropositive. Both conserved end residues are part of each CDR3. The order of the fields is V gene, J gene, D gene, clone size, CDR3 protein, CDR3 DNA. A D gene is named only where the DNA matches it firmly. For some rows the clone size is stated as once, few or many, or as a class when expanded; others skip it.

V gene: TRBV6-5; J gene: TRBJ2-5; D gene: -; clone size: -; CDR3 protein: CASSPQTGGPETQYF; CDR3 DNA: TGTGCCAGCAGTCCACAGACTGGAGGCCCAGAGACCCAGTACTTC
V gene: TRBV6-5; J gene: TRBJ2-7; D gene: TRBD2; clone size: -; CDR3 protein: CASSSSLAISYEQYF; CDR3 DNA: TGTGCCAGCAGTTCTTCACTAGCGATCAGCTACGAGCAGTACTTC
V gene: TRBV29-1; J gene: TRBJ2-7; D gene: TRBD2; clone size: once; CDR3 protein: CSVAPDLAGVSEQYF; CDR3 DNA: TGCAGCGTTGCCCCGGACTTAGCGGGAGTCAGCGAGCAGTACTTC
V gene: TRBV25-1; J gene: TRBJ2-7; D gene: -; clone size: -; CDR3 protein: CASSAGEQYF; CDR3 DNA: TGTGCCAGCAGTGCTGGGGAGCAGTACTTC
V gene: TRBV6-1; J gene: TRBJ2-4; D gene: TRBD1; clone size: -; CDR3 protein: CASLTGGIQYF; CDR3 DNA: TGTGCCAGCCTGACAGGGGGCATTCAGTACTTC
V gene: TRBV15; J gene: TRBJ1-1; D gene: -; clone size: -; CDR3 protein: CATSSSTGTFNTEAFF; CDR3 DNA: TGTGCCACCAGCAGTTCGACCGGGACTTTTAACACTGAAGCTTTCTTT
V gene: TRBV5-4; J gene: TRBJ2-7; D gene: TRBD1; clone size: once; CDR3 protein: CASSPEGQGSYEQYF; CDR3 DNA: TGTGCCAGCAGCCCCGAAGGACAGGGCTCCTACGAGCAGTACTTC
V gene: TRBV27; J gene: TRBJ2-3; D gene: TRBD2; clone size: -; CDR3 protein: CASSFLGLAGGRDTQYF; CDR3 DNA: TGTGCCAGCAGTTTCTTGGGACTAGCGGGAGGACGAGATACGCAGTATTTT
V gene: TRBV6-6; J gene: TRBJ2-7; D gene: TRBD1; clone size: -; CDR3 protein: CAIRPGQGSYEQYF; CDR3 DNA: TGTGCCATACGACCGGGACAGGGGTCCTACGAGCAGTACTTC
V gene: TRBV6-6; J gene: TRBJ2-7; D gene: TRBD1; clone size: -; CDR3 protein: CASALTGSSYEQYF; CDR3 DNA: TGTGCCAGCGCGTTGACAGGGAGCTCCTACGAGCAGTACTTC
V gene: TRBV2; J gene: TRBJ2-3; D gene: -; clone size: -; CDR3 protein: CASSRGYGTDTQYF; CDR3 DNA: TGTGCCAGCAGCAGGGGTTACGGCACAGATACGCAGTATTTT
V gene: TRBV6-4; J gene: TRBJ2-1; D gene: -; clone size: -; CDR3 protein: CASSDSGEGYNEQFF; CDR3 DNA: TGTGCCAGCAGTGACTCGGGAGAGGGGTACAATGAGCAGTTCTTC
V gene: TRBV5-1; J gene: TRBJ2-2; D gene: -; clone size: -; CDR3 protein: CASSLSRMLTGELFF; CDR3 DNA: TGCGCCAGCAGCTTGTCAAGGATGCTCACCGGGGAGCTGTTTTTT
V gene: TRBV2; J gene: TRBJ2-3; D gene: -; clone size: -; CDR3 protein: CASKGLPGPDTQYF; CDR3 DNA: TGTGCCAGCAAGGGACTCCCCGGCCCAGATACGCAGTATTTT
V gene: TRBV11-3; J gene: TRBJ2-5; D gene: TRBD1; clone size: once; CDR3 protein: CASSLGFGDREETQYF; CDR3 DNA: TGTGCCAGCAGCTTAGGGTTCGGGGACAGGGAGGAGACCCAGTACTTC
V gene: TRBV13; J gene: TRBJ2-7; D gene: -; clone size: few; CDR3 protein: CASSQSRDEQYF; CDR3 DNA: TGTGCCAGCAGCCAGAGTCGGGACGAGCAGTACTTC
V gene: TRBV11-3; J gene: TRBJ1-1; D gene: -; clone size: -; CDR3 protein: CASSLGGLTGSEAFF; CDR3 DNA: TGTGCCAGCAGCTTAGGGGGATTGACAGGATCTGAAGCTTTCTTT
V gene: TRBV18; J gene: TRBJ2-2; D gene: -; clone size: -; CDR3 protein: CASSSQGGTGELFF; CDR3 DNA: TGTGCCAGCTCATCCCAGGGGGGCACCGGGGAGCTGTTTTTT
V gene: TRBV12-1; J gene: TRBJ2-7; D gene: -; clone size: -; CDR3 protein: CASSFETRVLSYEQYF; CDR3 DNA: TGTGCCAGCAGCTTTGAAACACGAGTACTCTCCTACGAGCAGTACTTC
V gene: TRBV18; J gene: TRBJ1-5; D gene: -; clone size: once; CDR3 protein: CASSPPGPNQPQHF; CDR3 DNA: TGTGCCAGCTCACCACCGGGGCCCAACCAGCCCCAGCATTTT
V gene: TRBV5-4; J gene: TRBJ2-1; D gene: -; clone size: -; CDR3 protein: CASSLRGGGNEQFF; CDR3 DNA: TGTGCCAGCAGCTTAAGGGGAGGGGGGAATGAGCAGTTCTTC
V gene: TRBV18; J gene: TRBJ1-1; D gene: -; clone size: -; CDR3 protein: CASSPGAVNTEAFF; CDR3 DNA: TGTGCCAGCTCCCCGGGGGCCGTGAACACTGAAGCTTTCTTT
V gene: TRBV25-1; J gene: TRBJ2-3; D gene: -; clone size: -; CDR3 protein: CASQNWEDTQYF; CDR3 DNA: TGTGCCAGCCAAAACTGGGAGGATACGCAGTATTTT
V gene: TRBV5-1; J gene: TRBJ1-2; D gene: -; clone size: -; CDR3 protein: CASSSTNYGYTF; CDR3 DNA: TGCGCCAGCAGCTCGACTAACTATGGCTACACCTTC
V gene: TRBV4-1; J gene: TRBJ1-2; D gene: TRBD1; clone size: -; CDR3 protein: CASSHVLDREDGYTF; CDR3 DNA: TGCGCCAGCAGCCACGTTCTGGACAGGGAGGATGGCTACACCTTC
V gene: TRBV6-1; J gene: TRBJ2-1; D gene: TRBD2; clone size: -; CDR3 protein: CASGLAGGNNEQFF; CDR3 DNA: TGTGCCAGCGGACTAGCGGGAGGCAACAATGAGCAGTTCTTC
V gene: TRBV18; J gene: TRBJ2-3; D gene: -; clone size: -; CDR3 protein: CASSLGIQGDTQYF; CDR3 DNA: TGTGCCAGCTCACTCGGGATCCAAGGGGATACGCAGTATTTT
V gene: TRBV11-1; J gene: TRBJ2-1; D gene: -; clone size: -; CDR3 protein: CASTSGSSYNEQFF; CDR3 DNA: TGTGCCAGCACCTCAGGGAGCTCCTACAATGAGCAGTTCTTC
V gene: TRBV7-9; J gene: TRBJ2-5; D gene: -; clone size: -; CDR3 protein: CASSHLGPQGTQYF; CDR3 DNA: TGTGCCAGCAGCCACCTCGGACCGCAGGGGACCCAGTACTTC
V gene: TRBV4-1; J gene: TRBJ2-1; D gene: TRBD2; clone size: once; CDR3 protein: CASSLTSGSYNEQFF; CDR3 DNA: TGCGCCAGCAGCCTTACTAGCGGGTCCTACAATGAGCAGTTCTTC
V gene: TRBV19; J gene: TRBJ1-5; D gene: -; clone size: few; CDR3 protein: CASSLGVRVGSYSNQPQHF; CDR3 DNA: TGTGCCAGTAGTCTCGGGGTCAGGGTGGGGAGCTATAGCAATCAGCCCCAGCATTTT
V gene: TRBV6-5; J gene: TRBJ2-1; D gene: TRBD2; clone size: -; CDR3 protein: CASNTLAGGPEQFF; CDR3 DNA: TGTGCCAGCAATACACTAGCGGGGGGTCCGGAGCAGTTCTTC
V gene: TRBV19; J gene: TRBJ1-5; D gene: TRBD1; clone size: -; CDR3 protein: CASTKQGSGQPQHF; CDR3 DNA: TGTGCCAGTACAAAACAGGGGTCGGGCCAGCCCCAGCATTTT
V gene: TRBV27; J gene: TRBJ1-1; D gene: TRBD1; clone size: -; CDR3 protein: CASSGRTGLNTEAFF; CDR3 DNA: TGTGCCAGCAGTGGGAGGACAGGCCTGAACACTGAAGCTTTCTTT
V gene: TRBV7-9; J gene: TRBJ1-3; D gene: TRBD1; clone size: -; CDR3 protein: CASSWRSGTGGQGGNTIYF; CDR3 DNA: TGTGCCAGCAGCTGGCGATCCGGGACAGGGGGCCAGGGTGGAAACACCATATATTTT
V gene: TRBV27; J gene: TRBJ1-5; D gene: -; clone size: -; CDR3 protein: CASSLGHFWPQHF; CDR3 DNA: TGTGCCAGCAGTTTGGGTCACTTCTGGCCCCAGCATTTT
V gene: TRBV9; J gene: TRBJ2-3; D gene: -; clone size: -; CDR3 protein: CASSLSMRTDTQYF; CDR3 DNA: TGTGCCAGCAGCCTTAGTATGAGGACAGATACGCAGTATTTT
V gene: TRBV27; J gene: TRBJ2-1; D gene: -; clone size: -; CDR3 protein: CASSHRTLNEQFF; CDR3 DNA: TGTGCCAGCAGTCATCGGACCCTCAATGAGCAGTTCTTC
V gene: TRBV5-6; J gene: TRBJ2-7; D gene: -; clone size: -; CDR3 protein: CASSLAGRWEQYF; CDR3 DNA: TGTGCCAGCAGCTTAGCAGGGCGGTGGGAGCAGTACTTC
V gene: TRBV7-9; J gene: TRBJ2-1; D gene: -; clone size: -; CDR3 protein: CASSPPGGSGYNEQFF; CDR3 DNA: TGTGCCAGCAGCCCGCCAGGGGGGAGTGGTTACAATGAGCAGTTCTTC
V gene: TRBV6-4; J gene: TRBJ2-3; D gene: -; clone size: few; CDR3 protein: CASSDKGGTDTQYF; CDR3 DNA: TGTGCCAGCAGTGACAAGGGGGGCACAGATACGCAGTATTTT
V gene: TRBV5-1; J gene: TRBJ1-2; D gene: -; clone size: -; CDR3 protein: CASSFDQGSLYYGYTF; CDR3 DNA: TGCGCCAGCAGCTTTGACCAGGGCAGCCTATACTATGGCTACACCTTC
V gene: TRBV7-2; J gene: TRBJ1-1; D gene: -; clone size: few; CDR3 protein: CASSLDRGAKEAFF; CDR3 DNA: TGTGCCAGCAGCTTAGATAGAGGGGCAAAGGAAGCTTTCTTT
V gene: TRBV27; J gene: TRBJ2-3; D gene: -; clone size: -; CDR3 protein: CASSLEGAVGTQYF; CDR3 DNA: TGTGCCAGCAGTTTGGAGGGGGCGGTAGGTACGCAGTATTTT
V gene: TRBV9; J gene: TRBJ2-5; D gene: TRBD1; clone size: once; CDR3 protein: CASSVEGARETQYF; CDR3 DNA: TGTGCCAGCAGCGTAGAGGGGGCAAGGGAGACCCAGTACTTC
V gene: TRBV28; J gene: TRBJ2-7; D gene: -; clone size: few; CDR3 protein: CATVKGNYEQYF; CDR3 DNA: TGTGCCACCGTTAAGGGAAACTACGAGCAGTACTTC
V gene: TRBV14; J gene: TRBJ2-5; D gene: TRBD1; clone size: once; CDR3 protein: CASSQPGTVVGETQYF; CDR3 DNA: TGTGCCAGCAGCCAGCCCGGGACAGTGGTAGGAGAGACCCAGTACTTC
V gene: TRBV27; J gene: TRBJ1-5; D gene: TRBD1; clone size: -; CDR3 protein: CASSSQGALTQHF; CDR3 DNA: TGTGCCAGCAGTTCCCAGGGGGCTTTGACCCAGCATTTT
V gene: TRBV6-5; J gene: TRBJ2-7; D gene: -; clone size: -; CDR3 protein: CASSYSRGDEQYF; CDR3 DNA: TGTGCCAGCAGTTACTCGAGGGGTGACGAGCAGTACTTC
V gene: TRBV19; J gene: TRBJ2-1; D gene: TRBD2; clone size: -; CDR3 protein: CASSKGLAGAGEQFF; CDR3 DNA: TGTGCCAGTAGTAAGGGACTAGCGGGCGCCGGGGAGCAGTTCTTC
V gene: TRBV28; J gene: TRBJ1-3; D gene: -; clone size: -; CDR3 protein: CASTTGSSGNTIYF; CDR3 DNA: TGTGCCAGCACCACGGGGAGCTCTGGAAACACCATATATTTT
V gene: TRBV11-3; J gene: TRBJ1-1; D gene: -; clone size: -; CDR3 protein: CASSSGGWPEAFF; CDR3 DNA: TGTGCCAGCAGCTCTGGGGGCTGGCCTGAAGCTTTCTTT
V gene: TRBV28; J gene: TRBJ1-6; D gene: -; clone size: -; CDR3 protein: CASSRDTPASPLHF; CDR3 DNA: TGTGCCAGCAGCCGGGACACTCCGGCGTCACCCCTCCACTTT
V gene: TRBV6-6; J gene: TRBJ1-6; D gene: -; clone size: -; CDR3 protein: CASSYAGNSPLHF; CDR3 DNA: TGTGCCAGCAGTTACGCTGGCAATTCACCCCTCCACTTT